This T cell receptor beta chain was recovered during a study of shared clonotypes between healthy human individuals. Overall study results and limits: Non-shared clonotypes had lower generation probabilities than those shared by all four donors.

The assay was carried out at the deep level. Clones were sequenced by immunoSEQ multiplex PCR, and TCRdb holds only the in-frame ones, with some missing. The table has about 2 million clones, 85% to 95% seen once. Concerning this clone: Antigen: not known.

Sequencing was carried out using naive CD4+ T cells sorted from blood. Subset in this sample: CD45RA+ positively selected. This clonotype originated in a man between 18 and 29 years old in good health.

The CDR3: CASSLWGQGEQETQYF. The CDR3 nucleotides read TGTGCCAGCAGTTTATGGGGACAGGGGGAGCAAGAGACCCAGTACTTC. The rearrangement joins TRBV28 to TRBJ2-5, with TRBD1 matching over 11 bases. This CDR3 region has 16 residues. Trimming took 0 bases from V and 2 from J; bases not matched to a gene: 2. The germline CDR1 and CDR2 sequences are MDHEN and SYDVKM.